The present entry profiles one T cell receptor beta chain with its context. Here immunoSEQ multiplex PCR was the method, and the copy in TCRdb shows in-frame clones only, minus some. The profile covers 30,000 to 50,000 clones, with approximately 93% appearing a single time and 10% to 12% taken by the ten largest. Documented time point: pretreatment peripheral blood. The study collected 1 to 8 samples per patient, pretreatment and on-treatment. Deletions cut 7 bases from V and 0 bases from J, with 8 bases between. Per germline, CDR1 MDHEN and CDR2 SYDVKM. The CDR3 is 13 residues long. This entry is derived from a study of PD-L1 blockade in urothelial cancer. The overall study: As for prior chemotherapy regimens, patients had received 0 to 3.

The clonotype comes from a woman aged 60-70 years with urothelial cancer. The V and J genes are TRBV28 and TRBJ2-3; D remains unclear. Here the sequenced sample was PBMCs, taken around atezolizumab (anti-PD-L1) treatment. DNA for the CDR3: TGTGCCAGCACCGATACTAGCACAGATACGCAGTATTTT. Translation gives CASTDTSTDTQYF.